The 29 T cell receptor beta chains in this list originate from one sample, sequenced in a study of blood T cells in healthy people across ages. The authors ran a second PCR of about 7 to 12 cycles using a sample-barcoded 5' primer and a J-beta primer mix. TCRdb itself ran the 5' RACE reads through MiXCR, one entry per CDR3 protein. The sample carries roughly 1.6 million distinct CDR3 sequences, roughly a third recorded once. The sequencing sample was made of blood. The receptors come from a woman aged 25-40 years in good health.

This clonotype was seen only a few times. The rearrangement links TRBV5-1 to TRBJ2-5, with a weak D call TRBD1 (6 bases). The V gene lost 0 bases and the J gene lost 2 bases, with 11 bases spanning the gap. Germline lookup yields CDR1 SGHRS and CDR2 YFSETQ. CDR3 length: 15 residues. Here the CDR3 DNA reads TGCGCCAGCAGCTTGGATACAGGGTTTCAAGAGACCCAGTACTTC. It is translated as CASSLDTGFQETQYF.

This chain uses TRBV5-1 with TRBJ1-2; D call uncertain. CDR1 is SGHRS, CDR2 YFSETQ, per germline. The CDR3 runs 14 residues. V was cut by 4 bases and J by 3 bases, with 13 bases left in between. As DNA, the CDR3 is TGCGCCAGCAGCCTAGATCCAGGCGACTATGGCTACACCTTC. Protein product: CASSLDPGDYGYTF.

This clonotype was observed a handful of times. The gene calls are TRBV27 and TRBJ2-4, with a tentative D call TRBD2 (6 bases). V dropped 8 bases and J dropped 6 bases, with 14 bases sitting between them. This CDR3 has 13 amino acids. Germline V lookup: CDR1 MNHEY, CDR2 SMNVEV (reference sequence). CDR3 in amino acids: CASGLEGINIQYF. The CDR3 DNA reads as TGTGCCAGCGGTCTGGAGGGGATAAACATTCAGTACTTC.

This clonotype was seen a handful of times. V usage is TRBV27 and J usage is TRBJ1-2; D call uncertain. The CDR3 has 14 residues. Deletions cut 2 bases from V and 8 bases from J, with 15 bases between. CDR1 MNHEY and CDR2 SMNVEV come from the germline V gene (reference sequence). DNA of the CDR3: TGTGCCAGCAGTTTAGAAAGATTCGCTGGAGGCTACACCTTC. Residues: CASSLERFAGGYTF.

Only a few counts were recorded for this clonotype. CDR3 in amino acids: CASSQDGPQETQYF. In nucleotides, the CDR3 is TGCGCCAGCAGCCAAGATGGGCCTCAAGAGACCCAGTACTTC. The genes are TRBV4-1 and TRBJ2-5; D uncertain. The V end was cut by 0 bases, the J end by 2 bases, with 7 bases between. CDR3 length: 14 amino acids. The germline V gene has CDR1 MGHRA and CDR2 YSYEKL.

With regard to this clonotype: The CDR3 does not close with the conserved phenylalanine or tryptophan, likely indicating a read error. Because the CDR3's place on the DNA is in doubt, the DNA is left out and the CDR3 is given as listed by TCRdb. The chain combines TRBV21-1 with TRBJ2-5. TRBV21-1 is designated a pseudogene. Termini included, the CDR3 measures 10 amino acids. The CDR3 sequence is CASSTESSTS.

About this clonotype: A clone one base away is much larger, so this may be a read error. J is TRBJ1-2 and V is TRBV20-1; D gene unclear. Germline CDR1 reads DFQATT; CDR2 reads SNEGSKA (reference sequence). This CDR3 is 12 amino acids long. This CDR3 is CRARAQARGYTF. CDR3 coding DNA: TGCAGGGCTAGAGCGCAGGCCAGGGGCTACACCTTC.

This clonotype was counted at least ten times. The chain links TRBV12-3 or TRBV12-4 to TRBJ1-1; D uncertain. Trimming shortened V by 6 bases and J by 7 bases, and 12 bases separated the two germline ends. The CDR3 consists of 12 residues. This chain's CDR3 is CASSLGGVEAFF. In nucleotides, the CDR3 is TGTGCCAGCAGCCTCGGCGGCGTTGAAGCTTTCTTT.

As for this clonotype: The junction does not match germline at one end; this may be a read error. The chain employs TRBV10-3 and TRBJ2-3; 7 nucleotides align to TRBD1. Looked up from germline, CDR1 is ENHRY and CDR2 is SYGVKD. This CDR3 has 16 amino acids. This CDR3 is CAVSDPTGTGTDTQYF. The CDR3 nucleotides are TGTGCCGTCAGTGACCCGACGGGGACAGGCACAGATACGCAGTATTTT.

In this sample, this clonotype turned up a few times. The chain has TRBV25-1 and TRBJ2-5, with 12 bases that match TRBD1. Germline V gene lookup returns CDR1 MGHDK and CDR2 SYGVNS. J lost 5 bases, V lost 4 bases, and 5 bases had no gene match. The CDR3 runs 15 residues. The CDR3 loop is CASSGGTGGRETQYF. Here the CDR3 DNA reads TGTGCCAGCAGTGGGGGGACAGGGGGCCGGGAGACCCAGTACTTC.

This clonotype was detected a few times. The chain joins TRBV25-1 to TRBJ1-6; D might be TRBD1 (6 bases). CDR3 length: 15 amino acids. The V gene lost 2 bases and the J gene lost 10 bases, with 15 bases spanning the gap. Per germline, CDR1 MGHDK and CDR2 SYGVNS. CDR3 DNA: TGTGCCAGCAGTGAAGAACAGGGACTGAACTCACCCCTCCACTTT. Protein product: CASSEEQGLNSPLHF.

The genes are TRBV6-1 and TRBJ2-5, with TRBD2 identical over 11 bases. This CDR3 contains 14 residues. The germline V gene has CDR1 MNHNS and CDR2 SASEGT. J gave up 7 bases and V 10 bases, and 11 bases lay outside the gene matches. CDR3 amino acids: CANIPSGGPLTQYF. The CDR3 DNA is TGTGCCAACATTCCTAGCGGGGGGCCGCTGACCCAGTACTTC.

This clonotype was observed many times. The CDR3 loop is CSVEMLDRRPDTQYF. CDR3 DNA sequence: TGCAGCGTTGAGATGTTGGACCGGAGACCAGATACGCAGTATTTT. The rearrangement links TRBV29-1 to TRBJ2-3; D call uncertain. CDR1 is SQVTM and CDR2 is ANQGSEA in the germline V gene. The V and J ends lost 3 bases and 4 bases respectively, with 17 bases between them. This CDR3 is built from 15 residues.

Worth noting for this clonotype: This sequence may be a read error, since a much larger clone differs from it by one base. This rearrangement joins TRBV29-1 to TRBJ2-3, with D possibly matching TRBD2 (5 bases). Trimming shortened V by 5 bases and J by 2 bases, and 14 bases separated the two germline ends. The CDR3 is made up of 14 amino acids. The V gene's germline CDR1 is SQVTM and CDR2 ANQGSEA. The CDR3 reads CSVIGADLTDTQYF. Here the CDR3 DNA reads TGCAGCGTTATAGGAGCGGACCTCACAGATACGCAGTATTTT.

The V call is TRBV27, the J call TRBJ2-2; maybe TRBD2 (6 bases). This CDR3 spans 15 amino acids. The V gene's germline CDR1 is MNHEY and CDR2 SMNVEV (reference sequence). V lost 7 bases and J lost 4, with 16 bases in between. The CDR3 bases are TGTGCCAGCATGAGGTGGGAGGATGGCACCGGGGAGCTGTTTTTT. Translated: CASMRWEDGTGELFF.

In its sample, this clonotype was seen a few times. The chain uses TRBV29-1 and TRBJ2-3, with D tentatively TRBD1 or TRBD2 (5 bases each). Germline assignment: CDR1 SQVTM and CDR2 ANQGSEA. V was cut by 6 bases and J by 0 bases, with 22 bases left in between. CDR3 length: 17 amino acids. Here the CDR3 reads CSVSGTEAGSSTDTQYF. The CDR3 DNA follows: TGCAGCGTCTCCGGGACCGAGGCTGGATCTAGCACAGATACGCAGTATTTT.

The chain links TRBV7-9 to TRBJ1-1, with D hard to call. V was shortened by 1 base and J by 1 base, with 10 bases between the two germline ends. From germline, CDR1 is SEHNR and CDR2 FQNEAQ (reference sequence). The CDR3 length is 15 residues. CDR3: CASSLDAEGNTEAFF. CDR3 coding DNA: TGTGCCAGCAGCTTAGACGCCGAGGGGAACACTGAAGCTTTCTTT.

To note about this clonotype: A clone one base away is much larger, so this may be a read error. V gene TRBV20-1 combines with J gene TRBJ2-1, with D maybe TRBD2 (6 bases). The CDR3 is made up of 12 amino acids. CDR1 is DFQATT, CDR2 SNEGSKA, per germline (reference sequence). As DNA, the CDR3 is TGCAGTACTAGCCGGGGTGGCAATGAGCAGTTCTTC. Protein sequence: CSTSRGGNEQFF.

There are a few counts of this clonotype. This rearrangement joins TRBV4-2 to TRBJ2-4; the D gene is possibly TRBD2 (5 bases). V lost 0 bases to trimming and J lost 2 bases, with 11 bases between them. The CDR3 is 16 residues long. From germline, CDR1 is LGHNA and CDR2 YNFKEQ. The CDR3 DNA reads TGTGCCAGCAGCCAAGATAAGGGCGGGCCCAAAAACATTCAGTACTTC. Encoded protein: CASSQDKGGPKNIQYF.

This rearrangement joins TRBV28 to TRBJ2-1, with 8 nucleotides matching TRBD2. The CDR3 consists of 12 residues. Germline V gene lookup returns CDR1 MDHEN and CDR2 SYDVKM. V was clipped by 6 bases and J by 14 bases; unmatched bases: 9. The CDR3 nucleotides read TGTGCCAGCAGACCTTCGAGCGGGAGCGAGTTCTTC. It translates to CASRPSSGSEFF. The variable domain in full, with the rest retrieved from reference TRBV28 and TRBJ2-1, is DVKVTQSSRYLVKRTGEKVFLECVQDMDHENMFWYRQDPGLGLRLIYFSYDVKMKEKGDIPEGYSVSREKKERFSLILESASTNQTSMYLCASRPSSGSEFFGPGTRLTVL.

This clonotype came up many times. This chain links TRBV7-9 with TRBJ2-7; 7 bases line up with TRBD2. With 5 bases clipped from V and 7 bases from J, the junction kept 11 bases outside the gene matches. The CDR3 contains 14 residues. CDR1 SEHNR and CDR2 FQNEAQ come from the germline V gene (reference sequence). The CDR3 loop is CASSPAGTLREQYF. DNA for the CDR3: TGTGCCAGCAGCCCAGCGGGGACTCTTCGTGAGCAGTACTTC.

This clonotype was recorded at least ten times. V is TRBV29-1 and J is TRBJ2-6, with unresolved D. CDR1 SQVTM and CDR2 ANQGSEA come from the germline V gene. V lost 7 bases, J lost 0 bases, and 4 bases lay in between. CDR3 size: 12 residues. CDR3 coding DNA: TGCAGCGGCCTCTCTGGGGCCAACGTCCTGACTTTC. This translates into CSGLSGANVLTF.

V usage is TRBV7-2 and J usage is TRBJ2-4; tentatively, D is TRBD2 (6 bases). The DNA end favors TRBJ2-5, so the J call may be wrong. The germline gives CDR1 SGHTA, CDR2 FQGNSA. The CDR3 loop spans 16 amino acids. The CDR3 spells CASSLAPGLRRETQYF. The DNA for the CDR3 is TGTGCCAGCAGCTTAGCGCCGGGACTTAGAAGGGAGACCCAGTACTTC.

As for this clonotype: The junction departs from the called germline gene at one end, perhaps through a read error. The chain employs TRBV27 and TRBJ2-7; TRBD1 matches 10 bases. The CDR3 spans 14 residues. Per germline, CDR1 MNHEY and CDR2 SMNVEV (reference sequence). Here the CDR3 reads CAGSLPGQGNEQYF. The CDR3 region has the DNA TGTGCCGGCAGTCTGCCGGGACAGGGGAACGAGCAGTACTTC.

This clonotype was observed a few times. The chain joins TRBV29-1 to TRBJ1-1; the D is unclear. This CDR3 region has 10 residues. The germline gives CDR1 SQVTM, CDR2 ANQGSEA. The V end was cut by 7 bases, the J end by 1 base, with 4 bases between. CDR3 DNA: TGCAGCGGCAAGAACACTGAAGCTTTCTTT. Translating gives CSGKNTEAFF.

V and J are TRBV27 and TRBJ2-7; 8 bases align to TRBD2. The CDR3 is 16 amino acids. CDR1 MNHEY and CDR2 SMNVEV come from the germline V gene (reference sequence). Germline trimming cut 6 bases from V and 2 bases from J; bases unmatched to any gene: 12. The CDR3 region is CASSLIEPGGAYEQYF. In DNA form, the CDR3 reads TGTGCCAGCAGCCTGATTGAACCCGGGGGGGCCTACGAGCAGTACTTC.

This clonotype has only a few counts. The chain links TRBV12-3 or TRBV12-4 to TRBJ2-5, with a tentative D call TRBD2 (5 bases). V lost 6 bases and J lost 1, with 18 bases in between. This CDR3 region has 16 residues. The CDR3 DNA follows: TGTGCCAGCAGACCCTCTGGACTTCGGGCCCAAGAGACCCAGTACTTC. The encoded protein is CASRPSGLRAQETQYF.

Here the CDR3 reads CSARDLTGIHQETQYF. CDR3 DNA sequence: TGCAGTGCTAGAGACCTGACAGGGATCCATCAAGAGACCCAGTACTTC. The chain carries TRBV20-1 and TRBJ2-5; 7 bases map to TRBD1. The V gene's germline CDR1 is DFQATT and CDR2 SNEGSKA (reference sequence). This CDR3 spans 16 amino acids. The junction had 9 bases not matched to a gene; V was cut back by 0 bases and J by 2 bases.

This clonotype appeared a few times. This chain links TRBV20-1 with TRBJ2-7, with D possibly being TRBD2 (6 bases). The V gene lost 0 bases and the J gene lost 3 bases, with 18 bases spanning the gap. Germline CDR1 DFQATT, CDR2 SNEGSKA (reference sequence). There are 16 residues in the CDR3. CDR3 in amino acids: CSARDPGLDLLYEQYF. The CDR3 DNA reads as TGCAGTGCTAGAGACCCGGGACTGGATCTGCTCTACGAGCAGTACTTC.